This T cell receptor (beta chain) comes out of a study of post-analysis software for immune sequencing data. Study observations and caveats: Controls showed lower frequencies than patients for five TRBV segments, and TRBV5-6, TRBV5-1 and TRBV20-1 were among these.

This CDR3 spans 15 amino acids. Germline lookup yields CDR1 SGHRS and CDR2 YFSETQ. Trimming took 4 bases from V and 6 from J; bases not matched to a gene: 11. Points on this clonotype: Its antigen is currently unknown.

Each TCR beta cDNA library carried unique molecular identifiers. TCRdb processed the PCR reads anew with MiXCR; each CDR3 protein has one entry. The sample holds about 200,000 distinct CDR3 sequences, around 30% seen once. The sequenced sample consisted of blood. The receptor was derived from a girl under 18 with multiple sclerosis. The chain joins TRBV5-1 to TRBJ1-1, with 8 bases that match TRBD1. The CDR3 nucleotides read TGCGCCAGCAGCCCAGACGGACAGGGAGTATCTGAAGCTTTCTTT. It is translated as CASSPDGQGVSEAFF.